The clone carrying this TCR beta chain was observed a handful of times. This sample was taken from a study of radiation and T cells in renal cell carcinoma. Generated by immunoSEQ multiplex PCR, the TCRdb table keeps only in-frame clones and is missing some. The sample has about 20,000 clones; just over 60% are singletons. Specified treatment: 15 Gy SBRT to primary tumor, nephrectomy 4 weeks later. Germline values: CDR1 KGHSH, CDR2 LQKENI. V lost 2 bases, J lost 4 bases, and 8 bases lay in between. The CDR3 sequence is 13 residues long. This chain uses TRBV18 with TRBJ1-1; D remains unclear. The source of this sequence is a woman aged 70-85 years with renal cell carcinoma. The specimen comprised tumor tissue, sampled from a patient whose treatment included radiotherapy and nephrectomy. The CDR3, as DNA: TGTGCCAGCTCACCAACGGAACTCACTGAAGCTTTCTTT. Protein product: CASSPTELTEAFF.